The 5 T cell receptor beta chains below were found in one sample sequenced in a study of identical twins. TCRdb called the 5' RACE reads again in MiXCR, with one record for every CDR3 protein. The sample lists 400,000 to 550,000 distinct CDR3 sequences, roughly an eighth occurring once. The data also belong to a second study, concerning yellow fever vaccine responses in identical twins.

The sequenced sample consisted of CD4+ T cells sorted from blood. The receptors here all came from a young woman in good health.

The chain employs TRBV5-1 and TRBJ1-1, with D maybe TRBD1 (6 bases). The germline gives CDR1 SGHRS, CDR2 YFSETQ. The CDR3 has 15 amino acids. Trimming removed 0 bases from V and 1 base from J, with 10 bases in between. The CDR3 reads CASSLAGTSNTEAFF. CDR3 DNA sequence: TGCGCCAGCAGCTTGGCCGGGACATCGAACACTGAAGCTTTCTTT. Based on the CDR3 plus reference TRBV5-1 and TRBJ1-1, the full variable domain is KAGVTQTPRYLIKTRGQQVTLSCSPISGHRSVSWYQQTPGQGLQFLFEYFSETQRNKGNFPGRFSGRQFSNSRSEMNVSTLELGDSALYLCASSLAGTSNTEAFFGQGTRLTVV.

The gene calls are TRBV12-3 or TRBV12-4 and TRBJ2-7; D is perhaps TRBD1 (5 bases). CDR3 length: 17 residues. V was cut by 3 bases and J by 1 base, with 19 bases left in between. The CDR3 DNA reads TGTGCCAGCAGTTTTGGGCAGGGTCAAAGGTTGTCCTACGAGCAGTACTTC. Translation gives CASSFGQGQRLSYEQYF.

The rearrangement uses TRBV5-1 and TRBJ2-3; D gene ambiguous. This CDR3 has 12 amino acids. CDR1 and CDR2 (germline): SGHRS, YFSETQ. Between the trimmed V and J ends, which lost 5 bases and 6 bases, there was a span of 10 bases. CDR3 region: CASRGGSDTQYF. In DNA, the CDR3 is TGCGCCAGCAGGGGTGGAAGCGATACGCAGTATTTT.

In its sample, this clonotype was seen a few times. The chain recombines TRBV27 with TRBJ2-7; 8 nucleotides match TRBD2. Germline-derived CDR1 and CDR2 are MNHEY and SMNVEV (reference sequence). The V segment lost 10 bases and the J segment 1 base; nucleotides outside the gene matches: 12. This CDR3 contains 15 residues. For the CDR3, the DNA is TGTGCCACCAGAGAAAGCGGGAGTGGGTCCTACGAGCAGTACTTC. Its translation: CATRESGSGSYEQYF.

The chain has TRBV6-5 and TRBJ2-3, with 9 bases identical to TRBD1. J lost 4 bases, V lost 2 bases, and 4 bases had no gene match. The CDR3 covers 15 residues. Germline V gene lookup returns CDR1 MNHEY and CDR2 SVGAGI. CDR3 in amino acids: CASSYRGQGADTQYF. CDR3 sequence (DNA): TGTGCCAGCAGTTACCGGGGACAGGGCGCAGATACGCAGTATTTT.